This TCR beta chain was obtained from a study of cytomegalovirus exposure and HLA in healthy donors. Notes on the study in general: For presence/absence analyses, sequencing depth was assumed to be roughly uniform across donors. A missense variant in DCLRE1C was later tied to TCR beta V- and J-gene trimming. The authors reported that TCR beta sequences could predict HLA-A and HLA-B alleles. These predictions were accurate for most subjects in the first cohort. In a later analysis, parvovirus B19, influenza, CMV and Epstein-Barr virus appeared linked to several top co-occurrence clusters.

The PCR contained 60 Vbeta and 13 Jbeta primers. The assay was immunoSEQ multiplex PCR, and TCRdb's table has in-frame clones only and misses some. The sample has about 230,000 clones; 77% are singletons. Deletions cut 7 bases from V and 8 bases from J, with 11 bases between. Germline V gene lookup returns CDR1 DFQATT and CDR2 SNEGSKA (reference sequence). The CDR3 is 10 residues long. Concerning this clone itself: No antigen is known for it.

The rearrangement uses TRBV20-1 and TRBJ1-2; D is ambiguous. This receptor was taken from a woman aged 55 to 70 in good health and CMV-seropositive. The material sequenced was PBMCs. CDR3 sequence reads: CSVKQNGYTF. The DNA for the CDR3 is TGCAGTGTTAAACAGAACGGCTACACCTTC.